This T cell receptor beta chain emerged from a study of blood T cell repertoires in COVID-19. Study overall: Sites in the United States, Italy and Spain provided acute and convalescent COVID-19 samples. The cDNA or gDNA used as material had been derived from T cells, B-cell-depleted T cells, or PBMCs.

This CDR3 spans 14 amino acids. Per germline, CDR1 SGHTA and CDR2 FQGNSA. V was trimmed by 1 base and J by 4 bases, leaving 5 bases between them. Original processing notes: Amplification from reference gene primers served as the basis for estimated nucleated cell counts. Clones were read by immunoSEQ multiplex PCR, and TCRdb kept only the in-frame ones, dropping some. V and J calls and clone size are those listed in that table; D and trimming were worked out from the DNA. The sample holds 25,000 to 30,000 clones; over 75% are singletons and the top ten take around 25%. Sample: peripheral blood. The chain couples TRBV7-2 to TRBJ1-6; no clear D gene. The sequence was collected from a human donor in a cohort sampled during active COVID-19. The chain's CDR3 is CASSLGHYNSPLHF. The CDR3 bases are TGTGCCAGCAGCTTAGGACATTATAATTCACCCCTCCACTTT.